The entry below describes one TCR beta chain. Cohorts were determined from participant-reported clinical history. Two negative PCRs, clearance, or symptom resolution were required of recovered Cohort 3 donors. Original handling: Amplification from reference gene primers served as the basis for estimated nucleated cell counts. Method: immunoSEQ multiplex PCR; TCRdb's copy keeps in-frame clones and lacks some. The D gene and trimming were derived from the DNA, and the V and J assignments and clone size from that table. The sample has under 300,000 clones; 88% are singletons. This CDR3 comprises 16 residues. Germline CDR1 is SGHNT and CDR2 is YENEEA. J lost 2 bases, V lost 5 bases, and 10 bases had no gene match. These data are taken from a study of blood T cell repertoires in COVID-19. Study background: Nucleic acid was either cDNA or gDNA, and it came from T cells, B-cell-depleted T cells, or PBMCs.

This TCR was sampled from a woman aged 25 to 45 who had recovered from COVID-19. The specimen sequenced was PBMCs or T cells enriched from blood (not recorded which). The chain employs TRBV11-3 and TRBJ2-3; 7 bases are shared with TRBD1. This CDR3 is CASSQGQLGVTDTQYF. CDR3 sequence (DNA): TGTGCCAGCAGCCAGGGACAGTTAGGGGTCACAGATACGCAGTATTTT.